A selection of T cell receptor beta chains follows, all from one sample in a study of radiotherapy plus CTLA-4 blockade in lung cancer. Generated by immunoSEQ multiplex PCR, the TCRdb table keeps only in-frame clones and is missing some. The sample has approximately 72,000 clones; 78% are singletons. The sequencing used peripheral blood, collected from a patient treated with radiotherapy plus ipilimumab. The receptors originated from a human donor with non-small cell lung cancer who had a complete response to radiotherapy plus ipilimumab. Each CDR3 is given with its conserved first and last residue. The D gene is left open where the match is weak. Size is stated for part of the rows, as once, few or many counts, or as a class when the clone is expanded.

j_call,clone_size,v_call,d_call,cdr3_aa,cdr3_nt
TRBJ2-5,.,TRBV5-6,.,CASSSDYSETQYF,TGTGCCAGCAGCTCGGACTATAGCGAGACCCAGTACTTC
TRBJ2-1,.,TRBV18,.,CASSLPDGNEQFF,TGTGCCAGCTCTCTTCCGGACGGGAATGAGCAGTTCTTC
TRBJ1-2,.,TRBV9,.,CASSVDWRLNYGYTF,TGTGCCAGCAGCGTAGACTGGCGGCTTAACTATGGCTACACCTTC
TRBJ2-2,.,TRBV5-1,.,CASSLDPKAGELFF,TGCGCCAGCAGCTTGGACCCCAAGGCCGGGGAGCTGTTTTTT
TRBJ2-4,.,TRBV7-2,TRBD1,CASSQSTGVNIQYF,TGTGCCAGCAGCCAATCGACAGGGGTAAACATTCAGTACTTC
TRBJ2-3,.,TRBV4-3,TRBD2,CASSQDAGLAGNTDTQYF,TGCGCCAGCAGCCAAGATGCGGGACTAGCGGGGAACACAGATACGCAGTATTTT
TRBJ1-2,once,TRBV6-5,.,CASSGNYGYTF,TGTGCCAGCTCTGGTAACTATGGCTACACCTTC
TRBJ1-5,.,TRBV9,.,CASVGRSQPQHF,TGTGCCAGCGTGGGTAGATCTCAGCCCCAGCATTTT
TRBJ2-5,once,TRBV29-1,.,CSVERGGGGETQYF,TGCAGCGTTGAAAGGGGCGGAGGGGGAGAGACCCAGTACTTC
TRBJ2-3,.,TRBV30,.,CAWSVRSLGTDTQYF,TGTGCCTGGAGTGTACGAAGTCTCGGCACAGATACGCAGTATTTT
TRBJ2-2,.,TRBV28,TRBD1,CASSGTGNTGELFF,TGTGCCAGCAGTGGGACAGGGAACACCGGGGAGCTGTTTTTT
TRBJ2-7,.,TRBV7-2,.,CASSLSGYEQYF,TGTGCCAGCAGCTTATCTGGCTACGAGCAGTACTTC
TRBJ1-2,.,TRBV14,TRBD1,CASSRYRGTGGYYGYTF,TGTGCCAGCAGCCGATACCGTGGGACAGGGGGTTACTATGGCTACACCTTC
TRBJ1-2,.,TRBV6-4,.,CASSDSAGMVNGYTF,TGTGCCAGCAGTGACTCGGCAGGGATGGTGAATGGCTACACCTTC
TRBJ1-1,.,TRBV29-1,.,CSALQNTEAFF,TGCAGCGCCCTACAGAACACTGAAGCTTTCTTT
TRBJ2-1,.,TRBV30,TRBD2,CAWSPIAGVYNEQFF,TGTGCCTGGAGTCCTATAGCGGGAGTCTACAATGAGCAGTTCTTC
TRBJ2-1,.,TRBV7-9,TRBD1,CASSLPGQGFSYNEQFF,TGTGCCAGCAGCCTTCCGGGACAGGGGTTTTCCTACAATGAGCAGTTCTTC
TRBJ1-2,.,TRBV4-1,TRBD1,CASSQGTGNYGYTF,TGCGCCAGCAGCCAAGGGACAGGGAACTATGGCTACACCTTC
TRBJ2-1,.,TRBV7-9,TRBD1,CASSFGQGYNEQFF,TGTGCCAGCAGCTTTGGACAGGGCTACAATGAGCAGTTCTTC
TRBJ1-2,.,TRBV18,.,CASSPPSLGGGYGYTF,TGTGCCAGCTCACCACCGTCTCTGGGGGGCGGCTATGGCTACACCTTC
TRBJ1-2,.,TRBV27,.,CASSSLNRVNYGYTF,TGTGCCAGCAGTTCCCTGAACAGGGTCAACTATGGCTACACCTTC
TRBJ2-3,.,TRBV11-2,.,CASSSPRGGFGTDTQYF,TGTGCCAGCAGCTCCCCCAGGGGGGGGTTCGGCACAGATACGCAGTATTTT
TRBJ1-5,.,TRBV2,.,CASSEASSNQPQHF,TGTGCCAGCAGTGAGGCGAGTAGCAATCAGCCCCAGCATTTT
TRBJ2-3,.,TRBV7-2,TRBD2,CASSFGLAGVGDTQYF,TGTGCCAGCAGCTTTGGACTAGCGGGGGTCGGAGATACGCAGTATTTT
TRBJ2-1,.,TRBV6-1,TRBD2,CASSDSGLAGVEQFF,TGTGCCAGCAGTGATTCGGGACTAGCGGGAGTTGAGCAGTTCTTC
TRBJ2-6,.,TRBV28,.,CASGDSGANVLTF,TGTGCCAGCGGCGACTCTGGGGCCAACGTCCTGACTTTC
TRBJ2-3,.,TRBV15,.,CATSRRQADTQYF,TGTGCCACCAGCAGACGACAGGCAGATACGCAGTATTTT
TRBJ1-1,.,TRBV19,TRBD1,CASSTYRGSNTEAFF,TGTGCCAGTAGTACCTACAGGGGATCGAACACTGAAGCTTTCTTT
TRBJ1-2,.,TRBV5-1,TRBD1,CASSLIRRYPGTASNYGYTF,TGCGCCAGCAGCTTGATCCGGCGCTATCCCGGGACAGCGAGTAACTATGGCTACACCTTC
TRBJ1-2,.,TRBV5-6,.,CASSLGRAYGYTF,TGTGCCAGCAGCTTGGGGAGGGCATATGGCTACACCTTC
TRBJ1-5,.,TRBV23-1,TRBD1,CASSHLQGQGNQPQHF,TGCGCCAGCAGTCACTTGCAGGGACAGGGAAACCAGCCCCAGCATTTT
TRBJ2-1,.,TRBV29-1,.,CSVGEGARNEQFF,TGCAGCGTTGGGGAGGGGGCTAGGAATGAGCAGTTCTTC
TRBJ2-3,.,TRBV6-5,.,CASSSFDTQYF,TGTGCCAGCAGTTCCTTTGATACGCAGTATTTT
TRBJ2-3,once,TRBV19,.,CASSIGGQVTDTQYF,TGTGCCAGTAGTATCGGGGGGCAGGTTACAGATACGCAGTATTTT
TRBJ1-1,.,TRBV11-3,.,CASSFEIMNTEAFF,TGTGCCAGCAGCTTTGAGATAATGAACACTGAAGCTTTCTTT
TRBJ2-3,.,TRBV19,TRBD2,CASSSSGGRDTQYF,TGTGCCAGTAGTAGCAGCGGGGGTAGAGATACGCAGTATTTT